This T cell receptor (beta chain) stems from a study of cytomegalovirus exposure and HLA in healthy donors. Overall study results and limits: Previously analyzed data showed that most TCR beta V segments were productive at a frequency of about 90% or about 30%.

This clone was detected once. Antigen unknown. PCR involved 60 Vbeta and 13 Jbeta primers. TCRdb's copy holds only in-frame clones and misses some; the assay was immunoSEQ multiplex PCR. Altogether about 110,000 clones are present, approximately 70% being singletons, with the ten largest covering under 8.5%. This TCR derives from a middle-aged man in good health and CMV-seronegative. Sequencing was performed on PBMCs.

The CDR3 here is CAWSVEGCSGYTF. DNA of the CDR3: TGTGCCTGGAGTGTAGAGGGCTGTAGTGGCTACACCTTC. This chain joins TRBV30 and TRBJ1-2; D is unresolved. V lost 0 bases and J lost 7, with 12 bases in between. This CDR3 comprises 13 residues. CDR1 GTSNPN and CDR2 SVGIG come from the germline V gene (reference sequence).